One and the same sample provided the 2 T cell receptor gamma chains below, sequenced in a study of γδ T cells in repeated Plasmodium falciparum infection. Flow sorting of PBMC yielded separate Vgamma9/Vdelta2+ and Vdelta2-negative gammadelta T cell populations for bulk repertoire analysis. TCRdb re-called clones from the multiplex PCR reads via CATT. The data show approximately 26,000 gamma-chain clones, around 3% seen once. The sample comprised gamma-delta T cells from blood. All receptors derive from a pool of human donors (malaria-infected and uninfected, not separated).

This clone was seen more than once but under ten times. TCRdb pairs this DNA with a much larger clone's protein that differs at residue 4, likely a read error; the protein shown was translated from the DNA. The DNA of the CDR3 is TGTGCCACCCGGGATAGGAAAGATTGGATCAAGACGTTT. Translating it yields CATRDRKDWIKTF. This chain links TRGV8 with TRGJP2. The J gene, left out of TCRdb, was set here by checking the DNA against germline. Germline V lookup: CDR1 VENAVY, CDR2 YDSYNSRV. The CDR3 runs to 13 residues.

Turning to this clone: With a far larger clone one base away, a read error is the likely cause. This specimen includes other DNA sequences encoding the same CDR3. This rearrangement joins TRGV9 to TRGJ1 or TRGJ2. In the absence of a J gene in TCRdb, the DNA was matched to germline to assign it here. The germline gives CDR1 GITISATS, CDR2 ISYDGTV (reference sequence). This CDR3 region has 14 residues. CDR3 sequence reads: CALWESAFFYKKLF. In DNA form, the CDR3 reads TGTGCCCTGTGGGAGTCAGCTTTTTTTTATAAGAAACTCTTT.